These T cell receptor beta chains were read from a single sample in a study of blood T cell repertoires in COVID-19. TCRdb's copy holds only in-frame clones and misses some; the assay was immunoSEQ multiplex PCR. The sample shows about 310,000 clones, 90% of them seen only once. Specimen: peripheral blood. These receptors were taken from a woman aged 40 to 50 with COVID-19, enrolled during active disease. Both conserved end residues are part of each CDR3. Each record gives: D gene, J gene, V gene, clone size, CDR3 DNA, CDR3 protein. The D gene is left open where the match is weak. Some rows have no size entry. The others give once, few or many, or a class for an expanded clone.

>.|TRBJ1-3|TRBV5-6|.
TGTGCCAGCAGCTTGGCCGGCTCTGGAAACACCATATATTTT
CASSLAGSGNTIYF
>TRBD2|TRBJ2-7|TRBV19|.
TGTGCCAGTTCCTGGGGGGGTGGCAGAACCTACGAGCAGTACTTC
CASSWGGGRTYEQYF
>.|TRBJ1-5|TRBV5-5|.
TGTGCCAGCAGCTTGGGTGAGATTCAGCCCCAGCATTTT
CASSLGEIQPQHF
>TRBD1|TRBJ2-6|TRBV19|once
TGTGCCAGTAGTAGTCCCGGGACAGGGTACAGCTCTGGGGCCAACGTCCTGACTTTC
CASSSPGTGYSSGANVLTF
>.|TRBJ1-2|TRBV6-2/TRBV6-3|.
TGTGCCAGCAGTTATCGGTCCCCGGGACGGGGGAATTGGGGACGTAATGGCTACACCTTC
CASSYRSPGRGNWGRNGYTF
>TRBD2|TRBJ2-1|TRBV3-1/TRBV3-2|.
TGTGCCAGCAGCCAGGCATTAGCGGGGTTCTACAATGAGCAGTTCTTC
CASSQALAGFYNEQFF
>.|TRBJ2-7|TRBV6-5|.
TGTGCCAGCAGTCCTCTTTACGAGCAGTACTTC
CASSPLYEQYF
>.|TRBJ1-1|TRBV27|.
TGTGCCAGCAGTAGAGTCTTGAACACTGAAGCTTTCTTT
CASSRVLNTEAFF
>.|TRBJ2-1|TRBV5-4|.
TGTGCCAGCAGCTTGAGTCCCGACTGGTACAATGAGCAGTTCTTC
CASSLSPDWYNEQFF
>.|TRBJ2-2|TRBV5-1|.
TGCGCCAGCAGCTTGGGAGGGAGCCACACCGGGGAGCTGTTTTTT
CASSLGGSHTGELFF
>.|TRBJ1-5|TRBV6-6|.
TGTGCCAGCAGTTCAAGCTATAGCAATCAGCCCCAGCATTTT
CASSSSYSNQPQHF
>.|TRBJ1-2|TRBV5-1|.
TGCGCCAGCAGCGGAGGTTGGGTTGGCTATGGCTACACCTTC
CASSGGWVGYGYTF
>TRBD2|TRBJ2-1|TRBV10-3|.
TGTGCCATGGGAGCGGGAGCCAGCAACAATGAGCAGTTCTTC
CAMGAGASNNEQFF
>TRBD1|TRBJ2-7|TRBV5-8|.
TGTGCCAGCAGCTTCTCCGGGACAGGGATCCTAAGCGAGCAGTACTTC
CASSFSGTGILSEQYF
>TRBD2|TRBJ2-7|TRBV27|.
TGTGCCAGCAGTCCACGACTAGCGTACCTCTACGAGCAGTACTTC
CASSPRLAYLYEQYF
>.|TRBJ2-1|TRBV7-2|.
TGTGCCAGCAGCGCGACAGGCGTCCCTTACAATGAGCAGTTCTTC
CASSATGVPYNEQFF
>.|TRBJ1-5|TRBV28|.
TGTGCCAGCAGTTTGACAGATTATAGCAATCAGCCCCAGCATTTT
CASSLTDYSNQPQHF
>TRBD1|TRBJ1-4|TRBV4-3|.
TGCGCCAGCAGCCAGGCCCGGACAGGGACCAGAGGTGAAAAACTGTTTTTT
CASSQARTGTRGEKLFF
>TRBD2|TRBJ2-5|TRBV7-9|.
TGTGCCAGCAGCTTAAGGGCTAGCGGGGCAGAGACCCAGTACTTC
CASSLRASGAETQYF
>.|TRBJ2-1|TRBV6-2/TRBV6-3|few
TGTGCCAGCAGTTACTCCGGGCGCGGGACTCGCTTCTACAATGAGCAGTTCTTC
CASSYSGRGTRFYNEQFF
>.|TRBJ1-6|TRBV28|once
TGTGCCAGCAGTCGACGGGTCAATCATTCACCCCTCCACTTT
CASSRRVNHSPLHF
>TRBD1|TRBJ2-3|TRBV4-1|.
TGCGCCAGCACCTTTAGGGACAGGGGGCTAGATACGCAGTATTTT
CASTFRDRGLDTQYF
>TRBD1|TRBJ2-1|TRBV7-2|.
TGTGCCAGCAGGCGGACAGGGAACAATGAGCAGTTCTTC
CASRRTGNNEQFF
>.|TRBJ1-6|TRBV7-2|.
TGTGCCAGCAGCCCCCAGGGGAATTCACCCCTCCACTTT
CASSPQGNSPLHF
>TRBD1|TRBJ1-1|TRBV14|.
TGTGCCAGCAGCCAAGATTTGGACAGGGAAGCTTTCTTT
CASSQDLDREAFF
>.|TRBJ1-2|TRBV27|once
TGTGCCAGCAGTTTTCGAGCTAACTATGGCTACACCTTC
CASSFRANYGYTF
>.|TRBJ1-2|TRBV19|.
TGTGCCAGTAGTATCTCACAGCTTAACTATGGCTACACCTTC
CASSISQLNYGYTF
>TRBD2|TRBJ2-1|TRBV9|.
TGTGCCAGCAGCGTAGAATTGCGGGGGGGCAGAGAGAATGAGCAGTTCTTC
CASSVELRGGRENEQFF
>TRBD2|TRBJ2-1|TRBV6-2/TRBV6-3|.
TGTGCCAGCAGTTACGTTGTAGCGGGAAAACTGAGTGAGCAGTTCTTC
CASSYVVAGKLSEQFF
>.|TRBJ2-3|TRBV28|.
TGTGCCAGCAGTTCCCGCGGCCTAGACGCAGATACGCAGTATTTT
CASSSRGLDADTQYF
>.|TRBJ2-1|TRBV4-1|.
TGCGCCAGCAGCCAACTAGGACTTACCTACAATGAGCAGTTCTTC
CASSQLGLTYNEQFF
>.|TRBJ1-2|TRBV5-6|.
TGTGCCAGCAGCTTGGGGCGGTCCAACTATGGCTACACCTTC
CASSLGRSNYGYTF
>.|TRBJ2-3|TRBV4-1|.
TGCGCCAGCAGCCAAGCTTCGGGGGAGTCGCAGTATTTT
CASSQASGESQYF
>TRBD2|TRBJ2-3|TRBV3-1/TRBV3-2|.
TGTGCCAGCAGCTCCAGACTAGCGGGACCCGCAGATACGCAGTATTTT
CASSSRLAGPADTQYF
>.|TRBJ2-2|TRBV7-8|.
TGTGCCAGCTCTTGGGCTCGCCGAGTGGCGAACACCGGGGAGCTGTTTTTT
CASSWARRVANTGELFF
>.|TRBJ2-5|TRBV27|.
TGTGCCAGCAGTTTCAGGTGGACAGACCAAATCCAAGAGACCCAGTACTTC
CASSFRWTDQIQETQYF
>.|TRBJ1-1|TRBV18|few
TGTGCCAGCTCACCACCGTCTAGGGGTGGCACTGAAGCTTTCTTT
CASSPPSRGGTEAFF
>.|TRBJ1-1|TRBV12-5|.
TGTGCTAGTGGGAGATCAGGGGAGAAAGCTTTCTTT
CASGRSGEKAFF
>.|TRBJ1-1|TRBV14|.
TGTGCCAGCAGCCAAGATGCGGGAGCTTTCTTT
CASSQDAGAFF
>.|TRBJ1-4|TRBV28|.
TGTGCCAGCAGTTTCGAGAGGAGTGAAAAACTGTTTTTT
CASSFERSEKLFF
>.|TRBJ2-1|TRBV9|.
TGTGCCAGCAGCGTAGGCGTCGGCAATGAGCAGTTCTTC
CASSVGVGNEQFF
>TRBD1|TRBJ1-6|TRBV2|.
TGTGCCAGCAGATCCGGGACAGCAAATTCACCCCTCCACTTT
CASRSGTANSPLHF
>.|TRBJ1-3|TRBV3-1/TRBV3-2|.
TGTGCCAGCAGCCAAGCCCCAAACGCTGGCGGAAACACCATATATTTT
CASSQAPNAGGNTIYF
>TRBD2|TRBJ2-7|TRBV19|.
TGTGCCAGTAGTATAAGGGGTAGCGGGAAGTACGAGCAGTACTTC
CASSIRGSGKYEQYF
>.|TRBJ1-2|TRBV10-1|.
TGCGCCAGCAGTGAGTCACCGAGGGCAACTAACTATGGCTACACCTTC
CASSESPRATNYGYTF
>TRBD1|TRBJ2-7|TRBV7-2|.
TGTGCCAGCAGCTTAATGGACAGGGGAGGTCCCGAGCAGTACTTC
CASSLMDRGGPEQYF